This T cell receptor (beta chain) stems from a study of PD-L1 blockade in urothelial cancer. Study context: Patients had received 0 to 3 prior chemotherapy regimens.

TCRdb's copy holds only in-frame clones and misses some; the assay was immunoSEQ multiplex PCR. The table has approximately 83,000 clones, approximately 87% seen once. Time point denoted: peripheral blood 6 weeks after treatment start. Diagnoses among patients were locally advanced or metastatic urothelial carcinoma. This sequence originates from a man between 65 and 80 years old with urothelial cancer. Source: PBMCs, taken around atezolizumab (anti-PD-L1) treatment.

CDR3 residues: CASSLGRGLVGGYTF. The CDR3 DNA sequence: TGTGCCAGCAGCTTGGGCAGGGGGCTTGTTGGTGGCTACACCTTC. This chain uses TRBV5-8 with TRBJ1-2, with 8 bases identical to TRBD1. The CDR3 consists of 15 residues. With 0 bases clipped from V and 7 bases from J, the junction kept 8 bases outside the gene matches. Germline V gives CDR1 SGHTS, CDR2 YDEGEE.